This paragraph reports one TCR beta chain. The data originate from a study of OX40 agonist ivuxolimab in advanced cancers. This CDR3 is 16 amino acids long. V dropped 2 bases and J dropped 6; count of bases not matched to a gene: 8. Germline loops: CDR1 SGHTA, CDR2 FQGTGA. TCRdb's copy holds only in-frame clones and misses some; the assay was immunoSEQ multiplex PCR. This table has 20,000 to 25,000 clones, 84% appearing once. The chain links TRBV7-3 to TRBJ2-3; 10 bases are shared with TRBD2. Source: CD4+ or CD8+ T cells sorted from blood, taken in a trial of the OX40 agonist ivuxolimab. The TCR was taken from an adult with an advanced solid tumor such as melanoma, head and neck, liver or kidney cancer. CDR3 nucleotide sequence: TGTGCCAGCAGCTTAGGGGCTAGCGGGGGTGGCGATACGCAGTATTTT. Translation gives CASSLGASGGGDTQYF.